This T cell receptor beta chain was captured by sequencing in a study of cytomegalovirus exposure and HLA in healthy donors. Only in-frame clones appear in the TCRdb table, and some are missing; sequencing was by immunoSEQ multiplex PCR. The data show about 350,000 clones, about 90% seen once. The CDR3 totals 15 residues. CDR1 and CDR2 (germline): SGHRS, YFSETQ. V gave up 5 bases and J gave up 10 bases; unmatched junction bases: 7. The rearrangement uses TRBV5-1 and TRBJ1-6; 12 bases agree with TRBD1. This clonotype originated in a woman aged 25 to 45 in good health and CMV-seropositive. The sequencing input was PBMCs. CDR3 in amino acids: CASRSGTGGGSPLHF. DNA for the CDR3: TGCGCCAGCAGGTCCGGGACAGGGGGCGGATCACCCCTCCACTTT.